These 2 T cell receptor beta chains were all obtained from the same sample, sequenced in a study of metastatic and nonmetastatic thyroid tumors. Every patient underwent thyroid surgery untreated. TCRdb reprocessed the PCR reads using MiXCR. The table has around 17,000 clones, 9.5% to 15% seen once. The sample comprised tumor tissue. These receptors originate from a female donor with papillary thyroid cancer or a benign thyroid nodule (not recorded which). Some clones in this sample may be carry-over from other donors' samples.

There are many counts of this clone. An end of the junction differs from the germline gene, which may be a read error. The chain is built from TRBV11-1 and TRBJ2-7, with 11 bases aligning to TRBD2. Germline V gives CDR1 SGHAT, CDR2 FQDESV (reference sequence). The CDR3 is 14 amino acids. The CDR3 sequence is CASSLAGGSYEQYF. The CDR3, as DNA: TGTGCCAGCAGCCTAGCGGGGGGTTCCTACGAGCAGTACTTC.

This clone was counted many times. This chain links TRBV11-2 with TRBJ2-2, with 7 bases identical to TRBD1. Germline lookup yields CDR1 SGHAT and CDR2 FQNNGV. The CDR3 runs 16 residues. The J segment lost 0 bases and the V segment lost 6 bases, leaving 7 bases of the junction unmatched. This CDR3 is CASSSGTAANTGELFF. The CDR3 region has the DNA TGTGCCAGCAGTTCCGGGACAGCCGCGAACACCGGGGAGCTGTTTTTT. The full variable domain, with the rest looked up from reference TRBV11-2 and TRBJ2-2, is EAGVAQSPRYKIIEKRQSVAFWCNPISGHATLYWYQQILGQGPKLLIQFQNNGVVDDSQLPKDRFSAERLKGVDSTLKIQPAKLEDSAVYLCASSSGTAANTGELFFGEGSRLTVL.